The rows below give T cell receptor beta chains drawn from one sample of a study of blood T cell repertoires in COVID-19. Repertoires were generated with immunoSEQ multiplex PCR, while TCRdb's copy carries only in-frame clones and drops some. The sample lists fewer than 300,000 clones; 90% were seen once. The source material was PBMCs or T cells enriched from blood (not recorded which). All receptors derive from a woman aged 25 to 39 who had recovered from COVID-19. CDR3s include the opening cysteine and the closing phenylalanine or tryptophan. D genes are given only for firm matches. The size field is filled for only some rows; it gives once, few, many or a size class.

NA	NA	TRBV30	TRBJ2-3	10	CAWSRGTQYF	TGTGCCTGGAGTCGCGGTACGCAGTATTTT
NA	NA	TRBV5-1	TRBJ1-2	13	CASSQLGGDGYTF	TGCGCCAGCAGCCAGCTGGGGGGGGACGGCTACACCTTC
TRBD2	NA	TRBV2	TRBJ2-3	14	CASSPLAVTDTQYF	TGTGCCAGCAGCCCTCTAGCGGTCACAGATACGCAGTATTTT
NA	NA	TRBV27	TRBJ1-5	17	CASRPQPPGNSNQPQHF	TGTGCCAGCAGACCTCAACCCCCAGGGAATAGCAATCAGCCCCAGCATTTT
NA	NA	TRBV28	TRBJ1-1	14	CASSPGRKGSRAFF	TGTGCCAGCAGTCCCGGTCGTAAAGGCTCGAGGGCTTTCTTT
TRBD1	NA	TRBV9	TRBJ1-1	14	CASSVEDRALEAFF	TGTGCCAGCAGCGTGGAGGACAGGGCCCTTGAAGCTTTCTTT
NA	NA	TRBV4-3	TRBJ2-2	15	CASSPTTLETGELFF	TGCGCCAGCAGCCCGACGACCCTAGAGACCGGGGAGCTGTTTTTT
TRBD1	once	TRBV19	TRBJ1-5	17	CASSSPGQGSLNQPQHF	TGTGCCAGTAGTTCTCCGGGACAGGGGTCCTTGAATCAGCCCCAGCATTTT
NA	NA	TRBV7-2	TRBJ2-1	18	CASSLAPAGRPSYNEQFF	TGTGCCAGCAGCTTAGCTCCAGCGGGTCGTCCCTCCTACAATGAGCAGTTCTTC
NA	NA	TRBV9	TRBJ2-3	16	CASSVEGASSTDTQYF	TGTGCCAGCAGCGTAGAGGGAGCGTCTAGCACAGATACGCAGTATTTT
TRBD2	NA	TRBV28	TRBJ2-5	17	CATNSWAGLPQKETQYF	TGCGCCACAAACTCATGGGCGGGACTACCTCAGAAAGAGACCCAGTACTTC
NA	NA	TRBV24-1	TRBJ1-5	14	CATSDFAGDQPQHF	TGTGCCACCAGTGATTTCGCAGGGGATCAGCCCCAGCATTTT
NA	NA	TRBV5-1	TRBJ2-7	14	CASSSTGTFYEQYF	TGCGCCAGCAGCAGCACAGGTACTTTCTACGAGCAGTACTTC
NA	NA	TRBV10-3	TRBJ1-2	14	CAISPTGLNYGYTF	TGTGCCATCAGCCCTACAGGGTTAAACTATGGCTACACCTTC
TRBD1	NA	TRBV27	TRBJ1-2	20	CASSPNPRPVRGRRVNGYTF	TGTGCCAGCAGCCCTAACCCTCGCCCAGTCAGGGGGCGCAGGGTCAATGGCTACACCTTC
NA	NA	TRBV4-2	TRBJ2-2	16	CASSQKGVTNTGELFF	TGTGCCAGCAGCCAAAAGGGGGTAACGAACACCGGGGAGCTGTTTTTT
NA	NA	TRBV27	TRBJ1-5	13	CASTPGFGGPQHF	TGTGCCAGCACGCCCGGGTTCGGGGGGCCCCAGCATTTT
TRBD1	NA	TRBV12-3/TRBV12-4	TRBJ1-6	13	CASRGQGPGPLHF	TGTGCCAGCAGGGGACAGGGCCCGGGGCCCCTCCACTTT
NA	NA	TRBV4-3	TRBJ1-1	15	CASSHISGGATEAFF	TGCGCCAGCAGCCATATTAGCGGGGGTGCCACTGAAGCTTTCTTT
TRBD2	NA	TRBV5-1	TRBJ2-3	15	CASSLGTSGGDTQYF	TGCGCCAGCAGCTTGGGAACTAGCGGGGGAGATACGCAGTATTTT
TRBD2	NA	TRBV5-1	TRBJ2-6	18	CASTFSGREATGANVLTF	TGCGCCAGCACCTTTAGCGGGAGAGAGGCTACTGGGGCCAACGTCCTGACTTTC
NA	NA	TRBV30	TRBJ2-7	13	CAWSDGQYYEQYF	TGTGCCTGGAGTGACGGACAGTACTACGAGCAGTACTTC
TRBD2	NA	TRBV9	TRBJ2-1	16	CASSPVAGDSYNEQFF	TGTGCCAGCAGTCCCGTGGCGGGGGACTCCTACAATGAGCAGTTCTTC
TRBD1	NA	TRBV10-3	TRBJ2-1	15	CAISEADRGHNEQFF	TGTGCCATCAGTGAAGCCGACAGGGGTCACAATGAGCAGTTCTTC
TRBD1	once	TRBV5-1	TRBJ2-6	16	CASSLGQGAGANVLTF	TGCGCCAGCAGCTTGGGACAGGGGGCTGGGGCCAACGTCCTGACTTTC
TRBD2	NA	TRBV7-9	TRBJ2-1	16	CALHKLAGGPNNEQFF	TGTGCCTTGCATAAACTGGCGGGAGGGCCGAACAATGAGCAGTTCTTC
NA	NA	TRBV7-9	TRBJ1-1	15	CASSLEDRTYTEAFF	TGTGCCAGCAGCTTAGAGGACAGAACCTACACTGAAGCTTTCTTT
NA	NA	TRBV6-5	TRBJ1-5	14	CASSQIFSNQPQHF	TGTGCCAGCAGTCAAATTTTCAGCAATCAGCCCCAGCATTTT
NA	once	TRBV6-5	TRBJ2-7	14	CASSQRQITYEQYF	TGTGCCAGCAGTCAAAGACAGATAACCTACGAGCAGTACTTC
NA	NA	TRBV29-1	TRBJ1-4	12	CSVAVQNEKLFF	TGCAGCGTTGCGGTACAGAATGAAAAACTGTTTTTT
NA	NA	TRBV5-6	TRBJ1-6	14	CASSRGGYNSPLHF	TGTGCCAGCAGCAGGGGAGGCTATAATTCACCCCTCCACTTT
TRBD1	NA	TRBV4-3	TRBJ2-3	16	CASSRSGTVPSDTQYF	TGCGCCAGCAGCCGGTCGGGGACAGTCCCTTCGGATACGCAGTATTTT
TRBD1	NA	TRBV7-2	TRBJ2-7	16	CASSLGDRLRSYEQYF	TGTGCCAGCAGCTTGGGGGACAGATTACGCTCCTACGAGCAGTACTTC
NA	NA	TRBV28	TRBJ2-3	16	CASSTDRLDGTDTQYF	TGTGCCAGCAGTACTGACCGACTAGACGGCACAGATACGCAGTATTTT
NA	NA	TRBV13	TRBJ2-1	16	CASSPPGGEKVVEQFF	TGTGCCAGCAGCCCCCCCGGAGGGGAGAAAGTAGTTGAGCAGTTCTTC
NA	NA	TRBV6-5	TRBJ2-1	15	CASSLKPRTYNEQFF	TGTGCCAGCAGTTTAAAACCCAGAACCTACAATGAGCAGTTCTTC
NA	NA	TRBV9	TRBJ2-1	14	CASPGLRPYNEQFF	TGTGCCAGCCCGGGACTCCGGCCTTACAATGAGCAGTTCTTC
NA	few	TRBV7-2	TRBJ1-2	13	CASTEQGNYGYTF	TGTGCCAGCACCGAACAGGGAAACTATGGCTACACCTTC
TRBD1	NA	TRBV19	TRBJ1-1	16	CASRIRDRGRGTEAFF	TGTGCCAGTAGAATTCGGGACAGGGGGCGGGGAACTGAAGCTTTCTTT
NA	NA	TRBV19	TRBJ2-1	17	CASRNRGGRMSNNEQFF	TGTGCCAGTAGAAACCGTGGAGGGCGGATGAGTAACAATGAGCAGTTCTTC
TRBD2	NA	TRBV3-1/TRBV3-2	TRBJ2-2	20	CASSQGGGLAGGSDTGELFF	TGTGCCAGCAGCCAAGGGGGTGGACTAGCGGGAGGTTCGGACACCGGGGAGCTGTTTTTT
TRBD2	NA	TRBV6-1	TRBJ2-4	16	CASSERDGGRSRIQYF	TGTGCCAGCAGTGAGCGGGATGGCGGGAGGTCGAGAATTCAGTACTTC
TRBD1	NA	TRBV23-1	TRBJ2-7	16	CASSQPETGGVYEQYF	TGCGCCAGCAGTCAACCAGAGACAGGGGGAGTCTACGAGCAGTACTTC
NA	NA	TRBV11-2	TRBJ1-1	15	CASSLLGGPPPEAFF	TGTGCCAGCAGCTTATTGGGGGGGCCTCCACCTGAAGCTTTCTTT